This note documents a single TCR beta chain sequence. Its antigen is not known. The CDR3 has 16 residues. Germline CDR1 and CDR2: MNHEY and SVGAGI. Trimming at V came to 2 bases and at J to 4 bases, leaving 8 bases not matched to a gene. 13 Jbeta primers and 60 Vbeta primers were used for the PCR. TCRdb's table, derived via immunoSEQ multiplex PCR, lists solely in-frame clones and lacks some. The sample comprises about 120,000 clones, over 70% of which are singletons, and approximately 8.8% rests with the top ten. The source of the sample is a study of cytomegalovirus exposure and HLA in healthy donors. Study-wide results and limits: A later analysis linked a missense DCLRE1C variant to TCR beta V- and J-gene trimming.

The chain couples TRBV6-5 to TRBJ2-7; 10 nucleotides line up with TRBD1. This sequence was found in a female donor in good health and CMV-seropositive. The source material was PBMCs. CDR3 sequence (DNA): TGTGCCAGCAGTTACAAGCCGCGGGACAGGGGATACGAGCAGTACTTC. Translated, it gives CASSYKPRDRGYEQYF.